The 22 T cell receptor beta chains below all came from one sample that was sequenced in a study of PD-L1 blockade in urothelial cancer. Sample time point: pretreatment peripheral blood. Measured with immunoSEQ multiplex PCR; TCRdb has only the in-frame clones, and not every one. Counted here are 86,000 or so clones, roughly 84% occurring once; the ten biggest clones make up under 15%. The sample was PBMCs, taken around atezolizumab (anti-PD-L1) treatment. These receptors all stem from a man aged 55 to 69 with urothelial cancer.

This rearrangement joins TRBV6-4 to TRBJ2-3, with 7 bases matching TRBD2. The V gene end was trimmed by 4 bases and the J gene end by 4 bases; junction bases not matched to a gene: 8. The CDR3 spans 15 residues. Germline V gene data show CDR1 as MRHNA and CDR2 as SNTAGT. The chain's CDR3 is CASSVGGLGADTQYF. As DNA, the CDR3 is TGTGCCAGCAGTGTGGGAGGGTTAGGCGCAGATACGCAGTATTTT.

CDR3 nucleotides: TGTGCCAGCAGTTTACTCCCGGGACTAGCGGGAGAGACCCAGTACTTC. Translated: CASSLLPGLAGETQYF. The chain has TRBV27 and TRBJ2-5, with TRBD2 identical over 12 bases. The germline CDR1 and CDR2 sequences are MNHEY and SMNVEV (reference sequence). V trimming: 2 bases; J trimming: 4 bases; junction bases outside the gene matches: 5. This CDR3 is built from 16 residues.

The CDR3 reads CASSGQESNQPQHF. As DNA, the CDR3 is TGTGCCAGCTCGGGACAGGAAAGCAATCAGCCCCAGCATTTT. The V gene is TRBV18, the J gene TRBJ1-5, with 8 bases that match TRBD1. V lost 6 bases, J lost 1 base, and 2 bases stayed unmatched. This CDR3 has 14 amino acids. Germline loops: CDR1 KGHSH, CDR2 LQKENI.

This clone has a handful of counts. The CDR3 bases are TGTGCCAGTAGTATCGGACACTTCAATAGCAATCAGCCCCAGCATTTT. This codes for CASSIGHFNSNQPQHF. This chain links TRBV19 with TRBJ1-5; possible D gene TRBD1, 5 bases. V lost 3 bases, J lost 0 bases, and 12 bases lay in between. The CDR3 totals 16 residues. Germline V CDR1 and CDR2: LNHDA, SQIVND (reference sequence).

CDR3 protein: CASSADSSQETQYF. CDR3 in DNA: TGTGCCAGCAGTGCCGACTCTTCCCAAGAGACCCAGTACTTC. The chain has TRBV6-1 and TRBJ2-5, with D hard to call. The CDR3 has 14 residues. V shed 4 bases and J shed 1 base, with 10 bases lying between them. Germline loops: CDR1 MNHNS, CDR2 SASEGT.

The chain links TRBV4-2 to TRBJ2-2; 13 nucleotides match TRBD2. This CDR3 has 19 residues. The V gene end was trimmed by 0 bases and the J gene end by 8 bases; junction bases not matched to a gene: 12. Germline values: CDR1 LGHNA, CDR2 YNFKEQ. CDR3 bases: TGTGCCAGCAGCCAAGAAAATCGGAGACTAGCGGGAGGATTAGGGGAGCTGTTTTTT. As protein: CASSQENRRLAGGLGELFF.

This rearrangement joins TRBV6-6 to TRBJ1-2; D uncertain. This CDR3 has 12 amino acids. Germline assignment: CDR1 MNHNY and CDR2 SVGAGI (reference sequence). Trimming stripped 6 bases from V and 7 bases from J, with 12 bases between. The CDR3 sequence: CASSSRGGGYTF. CDR3 nucleotides: TGTGCCAGCAGCTCGAGAGGTGGTGGCTACACCTTC.

The chain carries TRBV15 and TRBJ2-7; maybe TRBD1 (6 bases). Trimming removed 1 base at V and 5 bases at J, with 15 bases between. The CDR3 covers 15 residues. Germline CDR1 reads LNHNV; CDR2 reads YYDKDF (reference sequence). CDR3 protein: CATSRVPRDKDEQYF. The CDR3 nucleotides are TGTGCCACCAGCAGAGTTCCCCGGGACAAAGACGAGCAGTACTTC.

This clone has a single count. V and J are TRBV30 and TRBJ2-7; 14 bases are shared with TRBD2. CDR3 size: 15 residues. The trim removed 5 bases at V and 6 bases at J, leaving 9 bases unmatched. Germline CDR1 and CDR2: GTSNPN and SVGIG (reference sequence). The CDR3 loop is CAWVGGTSGSIEQYF. In nucleotides, the CDR3 is TGTGCCTGGGTGGGGGGGACTAGCGGGAGTATCGAGCAGTACTTC.

The rearrangement joins TRBV5-1 to TRBJ2-3, with D possibly matching TRBD1 (6 bases). The germline V gene encodes CDR1 SGHRS and CDR2 YFSETQ. CDR3 size: 14 residues. Trimming removed 3 bases at V and 0 bases at J, with 8 bases between. CDR3 in amino acids: CASSSGQSTDTQYF. The CDR3 nucleotides read TGCGCCAGCAGCTCAGGACAGAGCACAGATACGCAGTATTTT.

The V call is TRBV5-1, the J call TRBJ1-2; TRBD1 matches 10 bases. Trimming took 4 bases from V and 6 from J; bases not matched to a gene: 12. The germline V gene encodes CDR1 SGHRS and CDR2 YFSETQ. The CDR3 consists of 16 residues. The CDR3 protein is CASSRAGTGEVHGYTF. The CDR3 coding sequence is TGCGCCAGCAGCAGGGCAGGGACAGGGGAGGTTCATGGCTACACCTTC. Full variable domain (outside the CDR3, taken from reference TRBV5-1 and TRBJ1-2): KAGVTQTPRYLIKTRGQQVTLSCSPISGHRSVSWYQQTPGQGLQFLFEYFSETQRNKGNFPGRFSGRQFSNSRSEMNVSTLELGDSALYLCASSRAGTGEVHGYTFGSGTRLTVV.

V is TRBV28 and J is TRBJ2-7; D call uncertain. This CDR3 is built from 13 residues. CDR1 is MDHEN and CDR2 is SYDVKM in the germline V gene. The V end was cut by 6 bases, the J end by 3 bases, with 12 bases between. CDR3 in DNA: TGTGCCAGCAGAGGCGGAGCCAGCTACGAGCAGTACTTC. Translated, it gives CASRGGASYEQYF.

This chain joins TRBV27 and TRBJ2-1; TRBD2 agrees at 11 bases. The CDR3 contains 15 residues. Germline CDR1 is MNHEY and CDR2 is SMNVEV (reference sequence). The V segment lost 3 bases and the J segment 8 bases; nucleotides outside the gene matches: 6. CDR3 region: CASSLASGRFYEQFF. In nucleotides, the CDR3 is TGTGCCAGCAGTTTGGCTAGCGGGAGGTTCTATGAGCAGTTCTTC.

The chain is built from TRBV7-9 and TRBJ1-2; TRBD1 matches at 8 bases. J was trimmed by 2 bases and V by 6 bases; bases with no gene match: 5. From germline, CDR1 is SEHNR and CDR2 FQNEAQ (reference sequence). The CDR3 loop spans 14 amino acids. CDR3 nucleotides: TGTGCCAGCAGGGAGGACAGGGAAAACTATGGCTACACCTTC. This codes for CASREDRENYGYTF.

This chain uses TRBV6-6 with TRBJ2-3, with a possible D match to TRBD2 (5 bases). Trimming cost V 0 bases and J 5 bases, with 15 bases left between them. The CDR3 is 16 residues long. From germline, CDR1 is MNHNY and CDR2 SVGAGI (reference sequence). CDR3 amino acids: CASSYSGGSHKDTQYF. CDR3 nucleotides: TGTGCCAGCAGTTACTCAGGCGGGTCTCATAAAGATACGCAGTATTTT.

The chain employs TRBV7-9 and TRBJ2-7, with 9 nucleotides matching TRBD1. V gave up 3 bases and J gave up 6 bases; unmatched junction bases: 9. The CDR3 sequence is 15 residues long. Germline V gives CDR1 SEHNR, CDR2 FQNEAQ (reference sequence). The CDR3 region has the DNA TGTGCCAGCAGCTTCCACAGGGGGCAGGCTATCGAGCAGTACTTC. Translated: CASSFHRGQAIEQYF. The whole variable domain, filled in from reference TRBV7-9 and TRBJ2-7, reads DTGVSQNPRHKITKRGQNVTFRCDPISEHNRLYWYRQTLGQGPEFLTYFQNEAQLEKSRLLSDRFSAERPKGSFSTLEIQRTEQGDSAMYLCASSFHRGQAIEQYFGPGTRLTVT.

CDR3 nucleotide sequence: TGTGCCAGCGAGGGGGGGGGACAGGGTGAAAAACTGTTTTTT. Protein product: CASEGGGQGEKLFF. This rearrangement joins TRBV7-2 to TRBJ1-4; 9 bases are a match to TRBD1. The V gene's germline CDR1 is SGHTA and CDR2 FQGNSA. V was pared by 8 bases and J by 7 bases, with 8 bases of the junction left unmatched. This CDR3 region has 14 residues.

The sample holds a few counts of this clone. V gene TRBV19 combines with J gene TRBJ1-6, with a tentative D call TRBD1 (5 bases). V was pared by 8 bases and J by 7 bases, with 12 bases between. This CDR3 comprises 13 residues. Germline assignment: CDR1 LNHDA and CDR2 SQIVND (reference sequence). CDR3 amino acids: CASGWTLNSPLHF. For the CDR3, the DNA is TGTGCCAGTGGTTGGACACTAAATTCACCCCTCCACTTT.

The chain carries TRBV7-2 and TRBJ1-5, with a weak D call TRBD1 (6 bases). Trimming shortened V by 4 bases and J by 8 bases, and 15 bases separated the two germline ends. Looked up from germline, CDR1 is SGHTA and CDR2 is FQGNSA. This CDR3 contains 14 residues. CDR3 DNA: TGTGCCAGCAGCTACCAGGGGCTTGGAGAGCCCCAGCATTTT. This encodes CASSYQGLGEPQHF.

This chain links TRBV9 with TRBJ2-1; 13 bases fit TRBD2. J gave up 0 bases and V 3 bases, and 12 bases lay outside the gene matches. Germline assignment: CDR1 SGDLS and CDR2 YYNGEE. This CDR3 is built from 20 residues. This CDR3 is CASSARLAGGHETSYNEQFF. The CDR3, as DNA: TGTGCCAGCAGCGCCCGACTAGCGGGGGGTCACGAGACCTCCTACAATGAGCAGTTCTTC.

The chain joins TRBV7-9 to TRBJ2-2, with 12 bases fitting TRBD2. Trimming at V came to 1 base and at J to 4 bases, leaving 7 bases not matched to a gene. Germline loops: CDR1 SEHNR, CDR2 FQNEAQ (reference sequence). The CDR3 length is 18 residues. CDR3 sequence reads: CASSLERLAGVGTGELFF. The CDR3 DNA is TGTGCCAGCAGCTTAGAGAGACTAGCGGGAGTTGGCACCGGGGAGCTGTTTTTT.

This clone appeared a single time. The V gene is TRBV5-1, the J gene TRBJ1-1, with 7 positions matching TRBD1. The CDR3 is made up of 16 amino acids. Germline lookup yields CDR1 SGHRS and CDR2 YFSETQ. The junction had 9 bases not matched to a gene; V was cut back by 1 base and J by 3 bases. CDR3: CASSLSRLGTDTEAFF. The CDR3 bases are TGCGCCAGCAGCTTGAGTCGATTAGGGACAGACACTGAAGCTTTCTTT. The entire variable domain, with the rest obtained from reference TRBV5-1 and TRBJ1-1, is as follows: KAGVTQTPRYLIKTRGQQVTLSCSPISGHRSVSWYQQTPGQGLQFLFEYFSETQRNKGNFPGRFSGRQFSNSRSEMNVSTLELGDSALYLCASSLSRLGTDTEAFFGQGTRLTVV.